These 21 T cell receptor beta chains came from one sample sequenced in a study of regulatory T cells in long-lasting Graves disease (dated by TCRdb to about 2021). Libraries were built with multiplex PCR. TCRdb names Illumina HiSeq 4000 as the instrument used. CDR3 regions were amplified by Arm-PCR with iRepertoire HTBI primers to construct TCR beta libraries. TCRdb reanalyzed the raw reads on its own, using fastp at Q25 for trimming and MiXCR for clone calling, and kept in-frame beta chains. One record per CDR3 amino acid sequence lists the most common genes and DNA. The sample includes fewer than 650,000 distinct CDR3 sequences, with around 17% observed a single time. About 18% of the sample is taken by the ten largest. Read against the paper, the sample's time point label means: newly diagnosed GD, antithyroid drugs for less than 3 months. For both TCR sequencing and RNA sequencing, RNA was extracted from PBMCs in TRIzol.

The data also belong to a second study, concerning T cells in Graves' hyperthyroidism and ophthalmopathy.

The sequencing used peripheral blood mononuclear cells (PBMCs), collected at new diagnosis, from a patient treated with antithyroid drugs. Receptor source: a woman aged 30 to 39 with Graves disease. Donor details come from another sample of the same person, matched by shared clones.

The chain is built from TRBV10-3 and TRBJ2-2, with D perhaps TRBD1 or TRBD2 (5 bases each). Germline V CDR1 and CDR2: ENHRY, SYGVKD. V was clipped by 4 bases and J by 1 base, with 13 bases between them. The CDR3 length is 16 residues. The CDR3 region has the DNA TGTGCCATCAGTGCGAGGGGTGGGATGAACACCGGGGAGCTGTTTTTT. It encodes CAISARGGMNTGELFF.

CDR3 amino acids: CASSLGLDSNEQFF. The CDR3 region has the DNA TGTGCCAGCAGCTTAGGATTGGACAGCAATGAGCAGTTCTTC. This chain connects TRBV7-9 to TRBJ2-1, with TRBD1 as a possible D gene (6 bases). Germline lookup yields CDR1 SEHNR and CDR2 FQNEAQ (reference sequence). This CDR3 has 14 residues. Deletions cut 1 base from V and 6 bases from J, with 10 bases between.

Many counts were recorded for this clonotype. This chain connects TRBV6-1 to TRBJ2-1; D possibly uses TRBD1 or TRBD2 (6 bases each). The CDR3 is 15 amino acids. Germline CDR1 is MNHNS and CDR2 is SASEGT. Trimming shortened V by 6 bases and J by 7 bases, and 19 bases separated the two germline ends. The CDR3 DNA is TGTGCCAGCAGGAGAAGGGGGGAATTCGAAAATGAGCAGTTCTTC. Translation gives CASRRRGEFENEQFF.

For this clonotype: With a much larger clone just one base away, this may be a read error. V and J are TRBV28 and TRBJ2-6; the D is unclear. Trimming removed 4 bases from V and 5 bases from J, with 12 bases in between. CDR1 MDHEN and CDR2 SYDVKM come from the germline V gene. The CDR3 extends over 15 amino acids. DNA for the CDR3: TGTGCCAGCAGTTCAGCCCCGCACCGGGCCAACGTCCTGACTTTC. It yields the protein CASSSAPHRANVLTF. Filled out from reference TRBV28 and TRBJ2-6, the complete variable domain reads DVKVTQSSRYLVKRTGEKVFLECVQDMDHENMFWYRQDPGLGLRLIYFSYDVKMKEKGDIPEGYSVSREKKERFSLILESASTNQTSMYLCASSSAPHRANVLTFGAGSRLTVL.

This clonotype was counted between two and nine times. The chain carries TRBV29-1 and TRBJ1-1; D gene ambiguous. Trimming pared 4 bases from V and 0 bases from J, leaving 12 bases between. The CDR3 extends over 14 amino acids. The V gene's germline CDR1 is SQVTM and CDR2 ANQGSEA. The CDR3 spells CSVGLGAMNTEAFF. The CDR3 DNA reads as TGCAGCGTTGGACTAGGAGCCATGAACACTGAAGCTTTCTTT.

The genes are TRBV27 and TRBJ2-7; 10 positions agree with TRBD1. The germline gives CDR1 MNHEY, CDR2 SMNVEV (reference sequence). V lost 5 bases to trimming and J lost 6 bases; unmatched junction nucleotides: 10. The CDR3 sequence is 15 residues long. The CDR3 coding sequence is TGTGCCAGCAGTCGGGTGGGACAGGGGCACGCCGAGCAGTACTTC. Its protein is CASSRVGQGHAEQYF.

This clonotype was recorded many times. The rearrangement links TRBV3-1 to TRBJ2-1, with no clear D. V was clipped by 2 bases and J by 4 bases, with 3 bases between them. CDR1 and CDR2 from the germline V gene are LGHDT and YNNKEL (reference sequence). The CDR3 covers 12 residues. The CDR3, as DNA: TGTGCCAGCAGCCAACAATACAATGAGCAGTTCTTC. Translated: CASSQQYNEQFF.

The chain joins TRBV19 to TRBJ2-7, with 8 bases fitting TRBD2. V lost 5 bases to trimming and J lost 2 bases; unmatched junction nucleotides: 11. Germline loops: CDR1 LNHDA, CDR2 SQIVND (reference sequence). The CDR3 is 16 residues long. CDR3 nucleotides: TGTGCCAGTAGTCGGATAGCGGGGAATCCTCCCTACGAGCAGTACTTC. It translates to CASSRIAGNPPYEQYF.

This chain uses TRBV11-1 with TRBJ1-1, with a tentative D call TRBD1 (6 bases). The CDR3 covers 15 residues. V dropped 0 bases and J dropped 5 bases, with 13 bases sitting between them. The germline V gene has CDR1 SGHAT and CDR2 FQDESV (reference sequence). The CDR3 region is CASSLALTGVTEAFF. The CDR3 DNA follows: TGTGCCAGCAGCTTAGCGTTGACAGGCGTTACTGAAGCTTTCTTT.

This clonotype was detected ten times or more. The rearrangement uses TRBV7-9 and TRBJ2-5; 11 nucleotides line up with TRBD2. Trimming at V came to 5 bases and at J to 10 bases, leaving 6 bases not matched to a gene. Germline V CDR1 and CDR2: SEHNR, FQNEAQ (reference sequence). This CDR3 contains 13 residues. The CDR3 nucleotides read TGTGCCAGCAGCAAGACTAGCGGGATAATCCAGTACTTC. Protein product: CASSKTSGIIQYF.

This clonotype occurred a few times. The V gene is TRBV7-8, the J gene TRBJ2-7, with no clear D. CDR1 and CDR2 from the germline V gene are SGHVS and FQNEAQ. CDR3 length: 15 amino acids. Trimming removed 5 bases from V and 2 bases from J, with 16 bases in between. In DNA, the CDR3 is TGTGCCAGCAGCCGCGCGCGCGTCGAGACCTACGAGCAGTACTTC. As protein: CASSRARVETYEQYF.

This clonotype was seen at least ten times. The CDR3 DNA is TGTGCCAGCAGAAACCCGGGGGGATCCGAGCAGTTCTTC. Its protein is CASRNPGGSEQFF. The rearrangement joins TRBV6-2 or TRBV6-3 to TRBJ2-1; 7 bases map to TRBD2. The ends lost 6 bases at V and 10 bases at J; junction bases unmatched: 9. The CDR3 spans 13 residues. The germline V gene encodes CDR1 MNHEY and CDR2 SVGEGT.

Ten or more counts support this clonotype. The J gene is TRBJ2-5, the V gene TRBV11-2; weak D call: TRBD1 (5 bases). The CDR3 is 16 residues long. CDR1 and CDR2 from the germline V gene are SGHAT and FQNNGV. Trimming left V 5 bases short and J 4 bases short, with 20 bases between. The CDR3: CASSPLPGPGAETQYF. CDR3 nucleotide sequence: TGTGCCAGCAGCCCCCTGCCGGGCCCTGGGGCAGAGACCCAGTACTTC.

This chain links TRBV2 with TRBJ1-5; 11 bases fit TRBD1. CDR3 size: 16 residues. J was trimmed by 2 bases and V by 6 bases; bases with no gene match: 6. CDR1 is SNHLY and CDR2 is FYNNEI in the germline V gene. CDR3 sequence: CASSDRTGGRNQPQHF. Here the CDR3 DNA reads TGTGCCAGCAGCGATAGGACAGGGGGCCGCAATCAGCCCCAGCATTTT.

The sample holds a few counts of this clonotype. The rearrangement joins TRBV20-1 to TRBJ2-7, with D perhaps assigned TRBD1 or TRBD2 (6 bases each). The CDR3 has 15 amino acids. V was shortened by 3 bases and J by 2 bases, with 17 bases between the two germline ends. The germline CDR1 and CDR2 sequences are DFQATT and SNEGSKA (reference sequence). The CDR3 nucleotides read TGCAGTGCTAGGGGGGGCAGCCCCTACACCTACGAGCAGTACTTC. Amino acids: CSARGGSPYTYEQYF.

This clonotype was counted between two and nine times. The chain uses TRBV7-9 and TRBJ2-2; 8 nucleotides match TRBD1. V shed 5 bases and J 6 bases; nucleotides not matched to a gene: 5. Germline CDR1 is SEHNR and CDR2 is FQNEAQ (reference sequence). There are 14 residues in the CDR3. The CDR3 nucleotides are TGTGCCAGCAGCAAAGAGACAGGGGCCGGGGAGCTGTTTTTT. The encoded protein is CASSKETGAGELFF.

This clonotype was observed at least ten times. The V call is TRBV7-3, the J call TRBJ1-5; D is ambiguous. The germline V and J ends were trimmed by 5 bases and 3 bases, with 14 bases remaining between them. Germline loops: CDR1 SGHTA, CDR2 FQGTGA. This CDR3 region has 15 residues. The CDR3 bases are TGTGCCAGCAGCCGAGGGCGGAACAACAATCAGCCCCAGCATTTT. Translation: CASSRGRNNNQPQHF.

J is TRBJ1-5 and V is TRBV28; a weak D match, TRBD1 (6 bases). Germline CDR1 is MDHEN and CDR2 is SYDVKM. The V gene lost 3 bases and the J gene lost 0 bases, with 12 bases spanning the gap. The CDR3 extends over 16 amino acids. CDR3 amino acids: CASSFGTTPSNQPQHF. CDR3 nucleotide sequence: TGTGCCAGCAGTTTCGGGACAACTCCTAGCAATCAGCCCCAGCATTTT.

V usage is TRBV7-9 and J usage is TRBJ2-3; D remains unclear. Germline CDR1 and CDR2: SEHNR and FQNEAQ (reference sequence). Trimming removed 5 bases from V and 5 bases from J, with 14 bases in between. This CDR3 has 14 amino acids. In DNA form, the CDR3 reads TGTGCCAGCAGCCCCCGGGCGGTACGAGATACGCAGTATTTT. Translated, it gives CASSPRAVRDTQYF.

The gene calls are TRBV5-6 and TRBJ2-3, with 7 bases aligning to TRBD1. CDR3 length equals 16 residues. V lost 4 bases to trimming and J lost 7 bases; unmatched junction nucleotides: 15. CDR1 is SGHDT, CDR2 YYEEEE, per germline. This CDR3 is CASSALGGAGRNTQYF. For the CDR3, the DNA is TGTGCCAGCAGCGCGCTAGGGGGCGCGGGTCGAAATACGCAGTATTTT.

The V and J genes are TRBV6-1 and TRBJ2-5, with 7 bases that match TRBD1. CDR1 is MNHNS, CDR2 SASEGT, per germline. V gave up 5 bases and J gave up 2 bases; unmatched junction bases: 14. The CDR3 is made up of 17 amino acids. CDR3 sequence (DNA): TGTGCCAGCAGTCTCCGGGACAGCCTTGGCCATCAAGAGACCCAGTACTTC. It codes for CASSLRDSLGHQETQYF.